Presented here are 13 T cell receptor beta chains from one specimen sequenced in a study of T cell repertoires in cytomegalovirus infection. From the reads, TCRdb called clonotypes with MiXCR, one entry per CDR3 protein. The sample holds about 25,000 distinct CDR3 sequences, approximately 22% seen once. These receptors have no identified antigens. The sample here was CD8+ T cells from cultured PBMCs, taken from culture after CMV antigen stimulation. These receptors originate from a human donor in good health (CMV status not recorded). Some clones in this sample may be carry-over from other donors' samples.

This clonotype was observed many times. The gene calls are TRBV4-1 and TRBJ2-5; possibly TRBD1 for D (6 bases). The CDR3 runs to 15 residues. Trimming removed 1 base from V and 3 bases from J, with 12 bases in between. The germline CDR1 and CDR2 sequences are MGHRA and YSYEKL. CDR3 region: CASSQVPGDKETQYF. The DNA of the CDR3 is TGCGCCAGCAGCCAAGTCCCAGGGGACAAAGAGACCCAGTACTTC.

This rearrangement joins TRBV2 to TRBJ2-1, with 9 bases that match TRBD2. V lost 4 bases to trimming and J lost 5 bases; unmatched junction nucleotides: 9. Germline loops: CDR1 SNHLY, CDR2 FYNNEI. The CDR3 has 16 amino acids. The CDR3 region has the DNA TGTGCCAGCAGTGGAAATGCGGGGGGGGGGAACAATGAGCAGTTCTTC. Its protein product is CASSGNAGGGNNEQFF.

The sample holds a few counts of this clonotype. The chain is built from TRBV5-4 and TRBJ2-7; the D gene could be TRBD1 or TRBD2 (5 bases each). V was pared by 4 bases and J by 3 bases, with 32 bases between. CDR3 size: 20 residues. The germline CDR1 and CDR2 sequences are SGHNT and YYREEE (reference sequence). The CDR3 DNA sequence: TGTGCCAGCAGCCGACGCGTGGGGACCATCAATCCCGCAGGAGTCTACGAGCAGTACTTC. The encoded protein is CASSRRVGTINPAGVYEQYF.

The chain couples TRBV12-3 or TRBV12-4 to TRBJ1-5; D might be TRBD1 (5 bases). V was trimmed by 0 bases and J by 2 bases, leaving 8 bases between them. The CDR3 totals 15 residues. CDR3 sequence (DNA): TGTGCCAGCAGTTTAGCCAGGGTTGGCAATCAGCCCCAGCATTTT. It codes for CASSLARVGNQPQHF.

This clonotype was picked up many times. This rearrangement joins TRBV6-2 or TRBV6-3 to TRBJ2-1; D gene unclear. Germline V gives CDR1 MNHEY, CDR2 SVGEGT. The germline V and J ends were trimmed by 4 bases and 4 bases, with 8 bases remaining between them. The CDR3 runs to 13 residues. CDR3 protein: CASSFGVYNEQFF. In DNA, the CDR3 is TGTGCCAGCAGTTTTGGTGTGTACAATGAGCAGTTCTTC.

This clonotype was detected many times. V gene TRBV7-2 combines with J gene TRBJ1-2; 8 bases match TRBD1. The CDR3 is made up of 14 amino acids. The germline gives CDR1 SGHTA, CDR2 FQGNSA. Trimming took 5 bases from V and 6 from J; bases not matched to a gene: 8. This chain's CDR3 is CASSARQGLDGYTF. CDR3 DNA sequence: TGTGCCAGCAGCGCAAGACAGGGGTTAGATGGCTACACCTTC.

There are a few counts of this clonotype. The chain links TRBV6-1 to TRBJ2-3; 9 bases are shared with TRBD2. In germline, CDR1 is MNHNS, CDR2 SASEGT. V lost 2 bases to trimming and J lost 1 base; unmatched junction nucleotides: 4. CDR3 length: 16 residues. In DNA, the CDR3 is TGTGCCAGCAGTGAAAGAAAGCGGGGGGGCACAGATACGCAGTATTTT. Its protein product is CASSERKRGGTDTQYF.

This clonotype turned up a few times. The chain couples TRBV27 to TRBJ2-1; no clear D. CDR1 and CDR2 from the germline V gene are MNHEY and SMNVEV (reference sequence). The CDR3 runs to 14 residues. With 6 bases removed from V and 4 bases from J, the gap between germline ends came to 13 bases. The DNA of the CDR3 is TGTGCCAGCAGGACGGGCCCCGGTTACAATGAGCAGTTCTTC. It yields the protein CASRTGPGYNEQFF.

This clonotype showed up many times. The chain is built from TRBV10-3 and TRBJ2-7; possibly TRBD1 for D (7 bases). V lost 6 bases to trimming and J lost 3 bases, with 12 bases between them. CDR1 ENHRY and CDR2 SYGVKD come from the germline V gene. This CDR3 spans 13 amino acids. CDR3 region: CAIREGQLYEQYF. The CDR3 DNA reads TGTGCCATCAGGGAGGGACAGCTCTACGAGCAGTACTTC.

The rearrangement joins TRBV6-2 or TRBV6-3 to TRBJ1-1, with 9 bases matching TRBD1. J was trimmed by 6 bases and V by 5 bases; bases with no gene match: 7. The CDR3 runs 14 residues. CDR1 is MNHEY and CDR2 is SVGEGT in the germline V gene. The DNA for the CDR3 is TGTGCCAGCAGTCTGGGACAGGGATGGGCTGAAGCTTTCTTT. It encodes CASSLGQGWAEAFF.

This clonotype turned up a few times. This chain joins TRBV28 and TRBJ2-1; TRBD2 is a possible D gene (6 bases). This CDR3 is 17 amino acids long. The germline V gene has CDR1 MDHEN and CDR2 SYDVKM. V gave up 3 bases and J gave up 3 bases, with 18 bases separating them. This CDR3 is CASSFPTSSKDYNEQFF. In nucleotides, the CDR3 is TGTGCCAGCAGTTTCCCGACTAGTAGTAAAGACTACAATGAGCAGTTCTTC.

This clonotype has at least ten counts. This chain connects TRBV6-2 or TRBV6-3 to TRBJ1-2; D ambiguous. CDR1 and CDR2 (germline): MNHEY, SVGEGT. The germline V and J ends were trimmed by 2 bases and 2 bases, with 9 bases remaining between them. The CDR3 is 14 residues long. The CDR3 nucleotides are TGTGCCAGCAGTTACCCCCCCAGGAACTATGGCTACACCTTC. This sequence encodes CASSYPPRNYGYTF.

This clonotype turned up a few times. The rearrangement joins TRBV6-5 to TRBJ1-2; 8 positions agree with TRBD1. From germline, CDR1 is MNHEY and CDR2 SVGAGI. The ends lost 2 bases at V and 14 bases at J; junction bases unmatched: 10. CDR3 size: 13 residues. The CDR3: CASSYGQGGGSTF. CDR3 sequence (DNA): TGTGCCAGCAGTTACGGACAGGGTGGAGGTTCTACCTTC.